This T cell receptor (beta chain) was identified during a study of blood T cell repertoires in COVID-19. Study-level background: The study drew acute and convalescent COVID-19 samples from the United States, Italy and Spain. From T cells, B-cell-depleted T cells, or PBMCs came the material, which was cDNA or gDNA.

This CDR3 contains 11 residues. Germline V CDR1 and CDR2: SGHVS, FNYEAQ. Between the trimmed V and J ends, which lost 1 base and 11 bases, there was a span of 8 bases. Original methodology: Counts of nucleated cells, estimated from reference gene primer amplification, were obtained. Method: immunoSEQ multiplex PCR; TCRdb's copy keeps in-frame clones and lacks some. The D gene and trimming were derived from the DNA, and the V and J assignments and clone size from that table. The sample yields 100,000 or so clones, roughly nine tenths seen once. This sequence was found in a woman aged 45-65 years with COVID-19, enrolled during active disease. The gene calls are TRBV7-6 and TRBJ2-5; D might be TRBD1 (5 bases). Specimen: peripheral blood. CDR3 loop: CASSLVAGQYF. DNA of the CDR3: TGTGCCAGCAGCTTAGTGGCAGGGCAGTACTTC.